This is a list of T cell receptor beta chains from one sample in a study of beta chain features in type 1 diabetes. Assay used: immunoSEQ multiplex PCR; TCRdb lists only in-frame clones, some missing. The table lists fewer than 200,000 clones, around 8.5% of them singletons, with 0.65% in the top ten. The sequenced sample was central memory CD4+ T cells from blood. All receptors derive from a man aged 18 to 29 in good health. Each CDR3 is given without its conserved first and last residue. A D gene is named only where the DNA matches it firmly. A row's size may be missing; if present it is once, few, many or a size class.

d_call v_call clone_size cdr3_aa
TRBD1 TRBV5-4 NA ASSSPDRATGELF
NA TRBV7-9 NA ASSINKNTEAF
TRBD1 TRBV28 few ASRPGQGIPGELF
NA TRBV7-2 many ASSLAGQVYNEQF
TRBD1 TRBV2 once ASSEGDRGAYGYT
TRBD2 TRBV7-6 NA ASSSLAGVETQY
TRBD2 TRBV2 NA ASRLSREGQF
NA TRBV19 NA ASRPLASELTQY
NA TRBV6-6 many ASSSGAFQPQH
NA TRBV21-1 few AFLGQSNEQF
NA TRBV19 many ASRPGVDVATNEKLF
NA TRBV6-6 NA ASSYNTGRGETQY
NA TRBV5-1 NA ASSFSSSSSTSTQY
NA TRBV19 few GVQGYNEQF
TRBD2 TRBV29-1 few SVEGGLAGVLDTQY
TRBD2 TRBV19 NA ASSAAPGGAYNEQF
NA TRBV7-9 few ASSPRRASPETQY
NA TRBV29-1 many SVVQVNEQF
NA TRBV5-4 NA ASSLDPLISGNTIY